This T cell receptor (beta chain) was captured by sequencing in a study of shared clonotypes between healthy human individuals (dated by TCRdb to about 2020). Regarding the complete study: A couple of women and a few men aged 18 to 49 years were included in the cohort. Blood TCR repertoires of five healthy adults were deeply sequenced to estimate repertoire size and the extent of clonotype sharing between individuals. Per donor, three plates each were used for CD4 naive and CD4 memory, two for CD8 naive, and one for CD8 memory. Per donor, leukapheresis produced somewhere between about 0.94 and 9 billion PBMCs. Different laboratories and diverse techniques were used to prepare libraries and sequence TCR repertoires, to increase sequencing depth and limit assay-specific biases.

Using the deep immunoSEQ assay, multiplex PCR amplified TCR CDR3 regions from genomic DNA. Genomic DNA extracted from each cell subset was distributed evenly over all wells of several immunoSEQ 96-well plates, and each plate served as one replicate. For sorted subsets, 150 to 250 ng of genomic DNA, equivalent to 25,000 to 35,000 T cell genomes, went into each replicate PCR. Purified libraries were quantified with a Qubit 3.0 fluorometer, sized on a Bioanalyzer 2100, and re-quantified with the KAPA Library Quantification kit. Every immunoSEQ 96-well plate was sequenced on a separate single-read 150-cycle Illumina NextSeq 550 flow cell. As for the original processing: Because only junctional sequences without quality scores were contained in the immunoSEQ output, filtering matching that applied to full-length reads could not be performed. Sequences were annotated with PyIR, a Python wrapper for IgBLAST v1.9, and V/J genes and CDR3 were assigned using IMGT germline references. Reads were filtered out if the reads had weak V/J assignments (E-value above 1e-6), no CDR3, stop codons, out-of-frame junctions, or ambiguous translated residues. V3J clonotypes were defined as sequences sharing an identical inferred V gene, J gene, and CDR3 amino acid sequence. Percentage overlap between repertoires was calculated by dividing the number of shared unique clonotypes by the size of the smaller repertoire. Richness of each repertoire was evaluated using RTK rarefaction, the Chao1 estimator, and Recon v2.1 estimates of unobserved clonotypes. For all TCRbeta clonotypes obtained by the gDNA method from a handful of donors, generation probabilities were computed with OLGA. TCRdb retrieved this table from immuneACCESS and kept in-frame rearrangements only. Not all clones are present; in checked studies, unresolved V genes account for under half, and no reason is known for the remainder. The V and J calls and the clone size are those of that table, but D and trimming were determined from the DNA. This sample comprises around 2,000,000 clones, around 95% of them detected only once. The ten largest clonotypes hold more than 0.1% of the sample.

The junction shows trimming of 5 bases on V and 1 base on J, plus 8 bases between the germline ends. The CDR3 sequence holds 13 residues, the cysteine and phenylalanine included. Just the 39-base CDR3 DNA is kept, in frame starting at base 1. The germline V gene encodes CDR1 SEHNR and CDR2 FQNEAQ (reference sequence). This clone has only one observation. This clone's antigen is unknown. Nothing much larger sits one base from this clone, and base qualities are not available. The investigation overall reported the following: The genetic and exposure-history diversity represented was limited by the small number of donors. Sampling was restricted to blood, and TCR repertoires in tissues likely differ from the TCR repertoires found in blood. When a few donors were compared, the shared fraction of clonotypes was about 5% for naive CD4, approximately 3.5% for naive CD8, 2% to 2.5% for memory CD4, and about 0.36% for memory CD8. Incomplete sequencing was indicated by rarefaction of sorted-subset datasets, despite the large sequencing depth. Pairwise subsampling led to the expectation that sequencing depth would affect the degree of clonotype sharing among donors. Naive subsets generally had larger estimated clonotype richness than memory subsets. Clonotypes shared by all four sorted-subset donors showed higher generation probabilities than non-shared clonotypes.

Donors were healthy HIV-negative adults with no recently reported acute infections or vaccinations. All donors were Caucasian adults living in Nashville, Tennessee, USA. CD4+ T cells were enriched by magnetic negative selection, after which naive cells were positively selected on CD45RA and the negative fraction was taken as the memory subset. Blood was obtained by leukapheresis, after which PBMCs were separated by Ficoll-Histopaque density gradient centrifugation and cryopreserved in liquid nitrogen vapor phase. Analytical flow cytometry was used to check the purity and quantity of each magnetically sorted T cell population. Genomic DNA was isolated from each sorted fraction and quantified by UV absorbance on a Nanodrop 2000c.

This sequence uses TRBV7-9 and TRBJ1-1; a tentative D call is TRBD1 (5 bases match). The source material was naive CD4+ T cells sorted from blood. The sample's cell subset or site label, decoded: CD45RA+ positively selected. This clonotype was sampled from a man aged 18-30 years in good health. This receptor has the CDR3 CASSPDKNTEAFF. At the DNA level, the sequence is TGTGCCAGCAGCCCGGACAAGAACACTGAAGCTTTCTTT.